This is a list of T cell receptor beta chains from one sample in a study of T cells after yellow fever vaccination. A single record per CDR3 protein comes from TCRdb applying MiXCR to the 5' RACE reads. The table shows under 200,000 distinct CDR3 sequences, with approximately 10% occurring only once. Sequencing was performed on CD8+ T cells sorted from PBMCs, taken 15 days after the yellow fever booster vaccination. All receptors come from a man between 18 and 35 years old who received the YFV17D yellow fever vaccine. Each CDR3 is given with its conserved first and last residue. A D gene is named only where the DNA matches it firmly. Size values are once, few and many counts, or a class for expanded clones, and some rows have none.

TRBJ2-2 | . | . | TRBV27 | TGTGCCAGCAGTCCCCTACAGGACGGGGAGCTGTTTTTT | CASSPLQDGELFF
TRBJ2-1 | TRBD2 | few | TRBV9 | TGTGCCAGCAGCGCCGGGGGGGCGTCTTACAATGAGCAGTTCTTC | CASSAGGASYNEQFF
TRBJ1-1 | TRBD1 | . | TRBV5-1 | TGCGCCAGCAGCTTGACAGGGGAGAATACTGAAGCTTTCTTT | CASSLTGENTEAFF
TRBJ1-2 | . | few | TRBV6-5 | TGTGCCAGCAGTTACCTGGGCCCAGGGGATGGCTACACCTTC | CASSYLGPGDGYTF
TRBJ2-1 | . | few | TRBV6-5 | TGTGCCAGCAGTTACCATGCTTCGAGTGAGCAGTTCTTC | CASSYHASSEQFF
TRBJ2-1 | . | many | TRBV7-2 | TGTGCCAGCAGCTTAGAGTACTCTAGCTTTTCGGACGATGAGCAGTTCTTC | CASSLEYSSFSDDEQFF
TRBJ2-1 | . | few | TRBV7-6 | TGTGCCAGCAGCTTAGTACTGGCGTACAATGAGCAGTTCTTC | CASSLVLAYNEQFF
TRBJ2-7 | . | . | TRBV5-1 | TGCGCCAGCGGATCCTCCCCATCTTCGGTGATCGACGAGCAGTACTTC | CASGSSPSSVIDEQYF
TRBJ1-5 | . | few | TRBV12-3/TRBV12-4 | TGTGCCAGCAGCTCCACAGGAGGAAGTGATCAGCCCCAGCATTTT | CASSSTGGSDQPQHF
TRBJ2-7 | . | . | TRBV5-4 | TGTGCCACCTCCACAGGACCCGAGCAGTACTTC | CATSTGPEQYF
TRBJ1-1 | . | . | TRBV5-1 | TGCGCCAGCAGCCCAGCCGTTCTGGGGAACACTGAAGCTTTCTTT | CASSPAVLGNTEAFF
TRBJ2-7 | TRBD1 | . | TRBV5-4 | TGTGCCAGCAGCCAGAGGACAGGGCTAGGCGAGCAGTACTTC | CASSQRTGLGEQYF
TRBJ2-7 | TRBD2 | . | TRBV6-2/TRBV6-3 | TGTGCCAGCAGCCAACTAGCGCTCGGGGACGAGCAGTACTTC | CASSQLALGDEQYF
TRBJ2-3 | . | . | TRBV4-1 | TGCGCCAGCAGCCTTCTAGGGGGGAGTAGCACAGATACGCAGTATTTT | CASSLLGGSSTDTQYF
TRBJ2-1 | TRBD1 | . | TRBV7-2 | TGTGCCAGCAGCTTAACCCCGGGACAGGGGAGGAATGAGCAGTTCTTC | CASSLTPGQGRNEQFF
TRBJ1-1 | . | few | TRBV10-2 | TGCGCCAGCAGTGACCTTCGGGACCACACTGAAGCTTTCTTT | CASSDLRDHTEAFF
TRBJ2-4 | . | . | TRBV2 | TGTGGCGTAGACGGACAGTTAGCCAAAAACATTCAGTACTTC | CGVDGQLAKNIQYF
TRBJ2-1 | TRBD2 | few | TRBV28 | TGTGCCAGCAAGAAGACCGGGACTAGCTTAGTAAATGAGCAGTTCTTC | CASKKTGTSLVNEQFF
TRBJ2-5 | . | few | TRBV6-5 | TGTGCCAGCAGCATGGAGGGGGGGCAGGAGACCCAGTACTTC | CASSMEGGQETQYF
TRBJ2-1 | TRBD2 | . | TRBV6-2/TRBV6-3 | TGTGCCAGCAGTCCTGGAGGGATTGGGCTAGCGGGTTACAATGAGCAGTTCTTC | CASSPGGIGLAGYNEQFF
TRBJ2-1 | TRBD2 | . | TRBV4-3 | TGCGCCAGCAGCCAAGATGCTAGATTTAGCGGGGGGACCTACAATGAGCAGTTCTTC | CASSQDARFSGGTYNEQFF
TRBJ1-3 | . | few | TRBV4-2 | TGTGCCAGCAGCCCCGGATCCTGGGACGGAAACACCATATATTTT | CASSPGSWDGNTIYF
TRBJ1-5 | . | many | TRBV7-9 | TGTGCCAGCAGCTCTGCAGACCATAGCAATCAGCCCCAGCATTTT | CASSSADHSNQPQHF
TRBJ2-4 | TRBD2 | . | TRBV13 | TGTGCCAGCAGCCAGCGGGGGGGGCTAGCCAAAAACATTCAGTACTTC | CASSQRGGLAKNIQYF
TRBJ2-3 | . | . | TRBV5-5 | TGTGCCAGCAGCTGGCGCTCAGGGACTGAGACAGATACGCAGTATTTT | CASSWRSGTETDTQYF
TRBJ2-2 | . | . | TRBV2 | TGTGCCAGCAGTGAAGTTTCAGCGGGGAACACCGGGGAGCTGTTTTTT | CASSEVSAGNTGELFF
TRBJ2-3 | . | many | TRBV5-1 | TGCGCCAGCAGCTTCAGGGGCTTAGGCACAGATACGCAGTATTTT | CASSFRGLGTDTQYF
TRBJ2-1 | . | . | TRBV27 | TGTGCCACTCAGGGGGGCGGGGGAGAAGTGTTCTTC | CATQGGGGEVFF
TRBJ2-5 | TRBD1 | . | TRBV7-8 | TGTGCCAGCAGCCCCCGCGACAGGGTAGAGACCCAGTACTTC | CASSPRDRVETQYF
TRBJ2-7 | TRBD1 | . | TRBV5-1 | TGCGCCAGCAGCTCCGTGGACAGGAGGTACGAGCAGTACTTC | CASSSVDRRYEQYF
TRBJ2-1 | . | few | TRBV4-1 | TGCGCCAGCAGCCAAGAGGGGAGGTACAATGAGCAGTTCTTC | CASSQEGRYNEQFF
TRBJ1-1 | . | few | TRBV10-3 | TGTGCCACCGCTACTACTGGGCCTCGTGGTGAAGCTTTCTTT | CATATTGPRGEAFF
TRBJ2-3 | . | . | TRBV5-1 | TGCGCCAGCAGCCCGACAGGCCACGAGGCAGATACGCAGTATTTT | CASSPTGHEADTQYF
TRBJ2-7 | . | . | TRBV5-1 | TGCGCCAGCAGCTCCCCGGGCAACTACGAGCAGTACTTC | CASSSPGNYEQYF
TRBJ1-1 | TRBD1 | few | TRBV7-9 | TGTGCCAGCTCGACAGGGCGAAGCACTGAAGCTTTCTTT | CASSTGRSTEAFF
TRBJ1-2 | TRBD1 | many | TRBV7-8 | TGTGCCAGCGGGACAGGGCCCAGGGACTATGGCTACACCTTC | CASGTGPRDYGYTF
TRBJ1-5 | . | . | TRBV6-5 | TGTGCCAGCAGTCCCGGACGGAAAGGATATAGCAATCAGCCCCAGCATTTT | CASSPGRKGYSNQPQHF
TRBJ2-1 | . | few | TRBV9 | TGTGCCAGCAGCGGCGAGGCCCTAGGAGTTCACAAGAATGAGCAGTTCTTC | CASSGEALGVHKNEQFF
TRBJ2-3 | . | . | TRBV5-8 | TGTGCCAGCAGCTTAGAGGGCGGGGGCCCGGGGACGCAGTATTTT | CASSLEGGGPGTQYF
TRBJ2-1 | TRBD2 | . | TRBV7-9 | TGTGCCAGCAGCTTAGCGCCTGTCACGGGGGGGAAGCCCTACAATGAGCAGTTCTTC | CASSLAPVTGGKPYNEQFF
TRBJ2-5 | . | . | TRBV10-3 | TGTGCCATCAGTGTGGGGGGGCATCGGTTTGAGACCCAGTACTTC | CAISVGGHRFETQYF
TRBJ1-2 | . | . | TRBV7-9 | TGTGCCAGCACCCCTGGGACTTTATCTGGCTACACCTTC | CASTPGTLSGYTF
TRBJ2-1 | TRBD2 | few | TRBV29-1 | TGCAGCGTTGAGGCCAGCGGGGGGGCTTATGAGCAGTTCTTC | CSVEASGGAYEQFF